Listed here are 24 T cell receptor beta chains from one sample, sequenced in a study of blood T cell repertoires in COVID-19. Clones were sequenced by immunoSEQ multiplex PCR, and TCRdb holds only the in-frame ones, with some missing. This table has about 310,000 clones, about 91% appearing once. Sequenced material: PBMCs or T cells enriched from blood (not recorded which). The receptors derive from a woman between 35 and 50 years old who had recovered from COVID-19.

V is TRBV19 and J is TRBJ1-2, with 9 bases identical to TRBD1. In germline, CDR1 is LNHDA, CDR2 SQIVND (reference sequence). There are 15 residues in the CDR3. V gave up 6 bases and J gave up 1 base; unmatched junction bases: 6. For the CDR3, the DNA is TGTGCCAGTAGGTCGGGACAGGGTAGTAACTATGGCTACACCTTC. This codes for CASRSGQGSNYGYTF. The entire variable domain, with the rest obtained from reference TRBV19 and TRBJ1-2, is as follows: DGGITQSPKYLFRKEGQNVTLSCEQNLNHDAMYWYRQDPGQGLRLIYYSQIVNDFQKGDIAEGYSVSREKKESFPLTVTSAQKNPTAFYLCASRSGQGSNYGYTFGSGTRLTVV.

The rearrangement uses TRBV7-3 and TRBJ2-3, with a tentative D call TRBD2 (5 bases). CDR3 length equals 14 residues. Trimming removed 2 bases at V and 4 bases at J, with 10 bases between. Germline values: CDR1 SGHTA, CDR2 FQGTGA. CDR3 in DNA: TGTGCCAGCAGCTTACAGCCGGGGTCAGATACGCAGTATTTT. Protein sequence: CASSLQPGSDTQYF.

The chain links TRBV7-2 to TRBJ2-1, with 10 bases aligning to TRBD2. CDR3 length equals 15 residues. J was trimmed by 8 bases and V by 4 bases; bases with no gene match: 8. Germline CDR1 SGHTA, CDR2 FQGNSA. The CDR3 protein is CASSSAGLATDEQFF. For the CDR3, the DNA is TGTGCCAGCAGCTCCGCGGGACTAGCGACCGATGAGCAGTTCTTC.

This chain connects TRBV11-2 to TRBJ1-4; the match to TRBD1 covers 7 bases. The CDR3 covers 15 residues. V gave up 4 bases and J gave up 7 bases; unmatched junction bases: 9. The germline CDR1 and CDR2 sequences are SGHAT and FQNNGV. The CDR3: CASSSPSRGVEKLFF. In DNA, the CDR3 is TGTGCCAGCAGCTCTCCCAGCAGGGGGGTTGAAAAACTGTTTTTT.

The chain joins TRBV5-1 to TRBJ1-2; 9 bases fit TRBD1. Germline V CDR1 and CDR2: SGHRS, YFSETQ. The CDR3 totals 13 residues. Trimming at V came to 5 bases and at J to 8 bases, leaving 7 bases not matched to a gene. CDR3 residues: CASRETGGYGYTF. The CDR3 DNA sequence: TGCGCCAGCAGGGAAACAGGGGGCTACGGCTACACCTTC.

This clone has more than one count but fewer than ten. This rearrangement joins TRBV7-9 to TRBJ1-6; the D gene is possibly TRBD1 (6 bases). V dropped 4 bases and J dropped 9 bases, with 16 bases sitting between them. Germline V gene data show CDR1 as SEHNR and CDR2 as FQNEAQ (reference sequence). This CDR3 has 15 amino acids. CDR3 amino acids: CASSSAGAAGSPLHF. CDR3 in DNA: TGTGCCAGCAGCTCCGCGGGGGCTGCTGGTTCACCCCTCCACTTT.

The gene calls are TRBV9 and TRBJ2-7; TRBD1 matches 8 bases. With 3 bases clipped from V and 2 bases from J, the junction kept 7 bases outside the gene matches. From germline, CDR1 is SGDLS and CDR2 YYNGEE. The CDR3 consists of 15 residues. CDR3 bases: TGTGCCAGCAGCGCAGCGACAGGGGATACCTACGAGCAGTACTTC. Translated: CASSAATGDTYEQYF. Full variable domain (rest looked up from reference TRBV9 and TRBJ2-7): DSGVTQTPKHLITATGQRVTLRCSPRSGDLSVYWYQQSLDQGLQFLIQYYNGEERAKGNILERFSAQQFPDLHSELNLSSLELGDSALYFCASSAATGDTYEQYFGPGTRLTVT.

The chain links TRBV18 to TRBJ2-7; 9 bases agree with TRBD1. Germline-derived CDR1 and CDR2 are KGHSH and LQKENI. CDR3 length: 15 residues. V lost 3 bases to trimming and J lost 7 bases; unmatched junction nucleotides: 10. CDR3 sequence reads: CASSPQQGADGEQYF. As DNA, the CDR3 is TGTGCCAGCTCACCGCAACAGGGGGCGGATGGGGAGCAGTACTTC.

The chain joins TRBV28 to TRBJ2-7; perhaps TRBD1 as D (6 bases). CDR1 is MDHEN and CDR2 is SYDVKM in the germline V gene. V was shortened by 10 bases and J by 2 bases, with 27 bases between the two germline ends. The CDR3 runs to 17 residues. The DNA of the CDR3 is TGTGCCACCAAGCCGAACAGGGAAAAAAAGCCTACCTACGAGCAGTACTTC. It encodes CATKPNREKKPTYEQYF.

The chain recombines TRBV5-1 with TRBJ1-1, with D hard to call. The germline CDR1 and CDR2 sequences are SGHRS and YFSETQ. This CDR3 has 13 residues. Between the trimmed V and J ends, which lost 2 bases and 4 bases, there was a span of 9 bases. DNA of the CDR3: TGCGCCAGCAGCTTATATCTTTCCACTGAAGCTTTCTTT. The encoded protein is CASSLYLSTEAFF. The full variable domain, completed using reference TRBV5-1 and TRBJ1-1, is KAGVTQTPRYLIKTRGQQVTLSCSPISGHRSVSWYQQTPGQGLQFLFEYFSETQRNKGNFPGRFSGRQFSNSRSEMNVSTLELGDSALYLCASSLYLSTEAFFGQGTRLTVV.

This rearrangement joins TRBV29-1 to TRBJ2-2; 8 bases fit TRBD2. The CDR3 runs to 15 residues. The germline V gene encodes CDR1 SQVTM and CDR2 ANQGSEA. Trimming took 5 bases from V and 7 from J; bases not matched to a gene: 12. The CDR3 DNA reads TGCAGCGTTAAGTCCGGGAGGGGGGATGGCGGGGAGCTGTTTTTT. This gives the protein CSVKSGRGDGGELFF.

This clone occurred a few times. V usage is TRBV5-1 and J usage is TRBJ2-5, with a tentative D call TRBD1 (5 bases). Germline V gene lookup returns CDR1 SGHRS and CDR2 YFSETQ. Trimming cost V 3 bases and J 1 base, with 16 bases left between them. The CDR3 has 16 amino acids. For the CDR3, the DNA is TGCGCCAGCAGCTCCACGGACACTACTCCCCAAGAGACCCAGTACTTC. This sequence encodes CASSSTDTTPQETQYF. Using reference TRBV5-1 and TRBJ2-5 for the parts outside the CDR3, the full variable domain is KAGVTQTPRYLIKTRGQQVTLSCSPISGHRSVSWYQQTPGQGLQFLFEYFSETQRNKGNFPGRFSGRQFSNSRSEMNVSTLELGDSALYLCASSSTDTTPQETQYFGPGTRLLVL.

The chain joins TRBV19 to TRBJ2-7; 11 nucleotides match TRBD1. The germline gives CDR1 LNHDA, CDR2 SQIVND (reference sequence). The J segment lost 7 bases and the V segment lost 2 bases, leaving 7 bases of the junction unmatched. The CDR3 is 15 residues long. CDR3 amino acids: CASSISGQGAREQYF. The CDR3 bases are TGTGCCAGTAGTATATCAGGACAGGGGGCGAGGGAGCAGTACTTC.

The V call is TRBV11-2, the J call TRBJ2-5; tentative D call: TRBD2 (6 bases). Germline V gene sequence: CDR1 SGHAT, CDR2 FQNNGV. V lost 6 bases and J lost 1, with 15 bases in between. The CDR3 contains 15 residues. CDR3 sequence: CASRYPGDRQETQYF. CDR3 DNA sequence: TGTGCCAGCAGGTACCCGGGGGACCGCCAAGAGACCCAGTACTTC.

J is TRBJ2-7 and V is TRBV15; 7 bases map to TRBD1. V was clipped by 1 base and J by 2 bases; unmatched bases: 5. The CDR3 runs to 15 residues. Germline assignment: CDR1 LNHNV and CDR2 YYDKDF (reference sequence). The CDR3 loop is CATSRAGTATYEQYF. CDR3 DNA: TGTGCCACCAGCAGAGCCGGGACAGCTACCTACGAGCAGTACTTC.

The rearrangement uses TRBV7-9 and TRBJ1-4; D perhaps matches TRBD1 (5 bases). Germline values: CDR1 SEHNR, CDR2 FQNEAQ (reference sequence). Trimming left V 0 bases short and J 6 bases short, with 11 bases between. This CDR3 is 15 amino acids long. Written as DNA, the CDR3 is TGTGCCAGCAGCTTAGCCTTGGGGCTCGATGAAAAACTGTTTTTT. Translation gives CASSLALGLDEKLFF.

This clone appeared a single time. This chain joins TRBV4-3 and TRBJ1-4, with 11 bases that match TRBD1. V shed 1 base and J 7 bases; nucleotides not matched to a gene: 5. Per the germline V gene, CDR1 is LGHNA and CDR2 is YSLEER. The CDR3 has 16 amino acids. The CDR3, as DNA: TGCGCCAGCAGCCAAGGGCCGGGACAGGGGGGTGAAAAACTGTTTTTT. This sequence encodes CASSQGPGQGGEKLFF.

CDR3 in DNA: TGTGCCAGCAGTGACGGGAGGGGGGCCAACAATGAGCAGTTCTTC. Translating it yields CASSDGRGANNEQFF. The gene calls are TRBV6-4 and TRBJ2-1; tentative D call: TRBD2 (7 bases). The CDR3 has 15 amino acids. Trimming removed 2 bases from V and 5 bases from J, with 13 bases in between. Germline V gene sequence: CDR1 MRHNA, CDR2 SNTAGT.

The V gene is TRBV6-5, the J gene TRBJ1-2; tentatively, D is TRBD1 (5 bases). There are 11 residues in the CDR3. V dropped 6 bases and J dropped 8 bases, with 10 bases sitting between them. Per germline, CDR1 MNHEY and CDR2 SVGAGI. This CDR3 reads CASRGGLGYTF. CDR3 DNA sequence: TGTGCCAGCAGGGGGGGGTTGGGCTACACCTTC.

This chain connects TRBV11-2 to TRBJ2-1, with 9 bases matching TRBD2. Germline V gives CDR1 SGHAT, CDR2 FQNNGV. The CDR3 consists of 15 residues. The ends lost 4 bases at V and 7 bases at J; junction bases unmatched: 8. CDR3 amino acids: CASSSIAGEGNEQFF. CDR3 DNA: TGTGCCAGCAGCTCTATAGCGGGAGAGGGGAATGAGCAGTTCTTC. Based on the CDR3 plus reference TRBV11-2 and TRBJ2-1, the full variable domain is EAGVAQSPRYKIIEKRQSVAFWCNPISGHATLYWYQQILGQGPKLLIQFQNNGVVDDSQLPKDRFSAERLKGVDSTLKIQPAKLEDSAVYLCASSSIAGEGNEQFFGPGTRLTVL.

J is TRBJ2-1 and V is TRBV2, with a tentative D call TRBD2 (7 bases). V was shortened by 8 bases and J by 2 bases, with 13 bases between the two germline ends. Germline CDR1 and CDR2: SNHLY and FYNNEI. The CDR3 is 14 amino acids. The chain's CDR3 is CASGGAVTYNEQFF. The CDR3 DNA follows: TGTGCCAGCGGGGGGGCAGTAACCTACAATGAGCAGTTCTTC.

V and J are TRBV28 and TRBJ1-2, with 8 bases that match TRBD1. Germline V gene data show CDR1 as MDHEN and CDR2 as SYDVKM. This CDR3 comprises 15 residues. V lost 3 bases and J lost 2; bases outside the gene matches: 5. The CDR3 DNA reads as TGTGCCAGCAGTTTCCCGACAGGGGTAAACTATGGCTACACCTTC. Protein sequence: CASSFPTGVNYGYTF.

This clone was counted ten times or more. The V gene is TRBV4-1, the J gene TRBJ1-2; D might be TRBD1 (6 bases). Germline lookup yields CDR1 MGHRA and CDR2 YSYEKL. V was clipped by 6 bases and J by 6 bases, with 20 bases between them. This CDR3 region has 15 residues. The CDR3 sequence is CASSSTDKGENGYTF. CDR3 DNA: TGCGCCAGCAGTTCCACGGACAAGGGGGAGAATGGCTACACCTTC.

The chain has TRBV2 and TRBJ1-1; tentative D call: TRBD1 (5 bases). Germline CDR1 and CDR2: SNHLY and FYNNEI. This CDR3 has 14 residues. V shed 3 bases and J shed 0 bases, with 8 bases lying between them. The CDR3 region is CASSEGPMNTEAFF. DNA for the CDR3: TGTGCCAGCAGTGAGGGGCCGATGAACACTGAAGCTTTCTTT.